This T cell receptor (beta chain) appears in the sequencing data of a study of identical twins. Study-level findings and limits: Memory repertoires lacked the insertion deficit that abundant cord blood beta clonotypes showed.

V gave up 3 bases and J gave up 3 bases, with 15 bases separating them. The CDR3 extends over 15 amino acids. This clonotype was seen a handful of times. No antigen is known for it. TCRdb ran MiXCR on the 5' RACE reads and lists one entry per CDR3 protein. The table lists about 450,000 distinct CDR3 sequences, roughly 20% of them singletons. Sequenced input: naive T cells sorted from blood. The TCR sequence derives from a man aged 45-60 years in good health. The rearrangement uses TRBV12-3 or TRBV12-4 and TRBJ2-7, with D perhaps given as TRBD1 or TRBD2 (5 bases each). DNA for the CDR3: TGTGCCAGCAGTTTCTGGGACGGCGATCACTACGAGCAGTACTTC. It specifies CASSFWDGDHYEQYF.